The 21 T cell receptor beta chains below all came from one sample that was sequenced in a study of T cell clonotyping in hematopoietic cell transplantation. Assay used: immunoSEQ multiplex PCR; TCRdb lists only in-frame clones, some missing. The sample lists around 12,000 clones, approximately 90% occurring once. Sequenced: peripheral blood mononuclear cells. The origin of the receptors is a woman in her 50s in good health. Some clones in this sample may be carry-over from other donors' samples.

The gene calls are TRBV5-1 and TRBJ1-2; 9 bases line up with TRBD1. Germline V gives CDR1 SGHRS, CDR2 YFSETQ. The CDR3 spans 14 residues. Trimming removed 4 bases from V and 0 bases from J; junction bases left unmatched: 1. The CDR3 sequence: CASSGDRANYGYTF. CDR3 in DNA: TGCGCCAGCAGCGGGGACAGGGCTAACTATGGCTACACCTTC.

The rearrangement uses TRBV5-1 and TRBJ1-2; tentative D call: TRBD1 (5 bases). The length of the CDR3 is 14 residues. V lost 2 bases, J lost 8 bases, and 16 bases lay in between. Germline assignment: CDR1 SGHRS and CDR2 YFSETQ. The CDR3 is CASSFSPAGLGYTF. CDR3 bases: TGCGCCAGCAGCTTCTCCCCCGCGGGGCTCGGCTACACCTTC.

V is TRBV9 and J is TRBJ1-2; D remains ambiguous. This CDR3 comprises 14 residues. Per the germline V gene, CDR1 is SGDLS and CDR2 is YYNGEE. Trimming took off 4 bases at V and 4 bases at J, with 14 bases between the two ends. CDR3 in DNA: TGTGCCAGCAGCACCCCCAACAGTCCCTATGGCTACACCTTC. Translation: CASSTPNSPYGYTF.

This chain links TRBV2 with TRBJ2-3, with 8 bases matching TRBD2. This CDR3 contains 15 residues. Germline CDR1 and CDR2: SNHLY and FYNNEI. The V and J ends lost 5 bases and 4 bases, in that order; junction bases with no gene match: 8. CDR3 DNA sequence: TGTGCCAGCAGTCCGGGCGCCGGGAGGGCAGATACGCAGTATTTT. Translated: CASSPGAGRADTQYF.

This clone was picked up a small number of times. CDR3 residues: CASGNRGATYEQYF. CDR3 in DNA: TGTGCCAGCGGGAACAGGGGGGCGACCTACGAGCAGTACTTC. J is TRBJ2-7 and V is TRBV7-6; 8 bases fit TRBD1. CDR3 length: 14 amino acids. With 8 bases clipped from V and 2 bases from J, the junction kept 8 bases outside the gene matches. Germline loops: CDR1 SGHVS, CDR2 FNYEAQ.

The genes are TRBV4-3 and TRBJ1-5, with D possibly being TRBD1 (5 bases). The CDR3 has 18 residues. CDR1 and CDR2 from the germline V gene are LGHNA and YSLEER. V shed 0 bases and J shed 1 base, with 16 bases lying between them. In DNA form, the CDR3 reads TGCGCCAGCAGCCAAGACTTATTGGGGACGGGGAGCAATCAGCCCCAGCATTTT. This sequence encodes CASSQDLLGTGSNQPQHF.

V usage is TRBV7-9 and J usage is TRBJ1-2; D unresolved. The CDR3 is made up of 12 amino acids. V was trimmed by 3 bases and J by 7 bases, leaving 9 bases between them. CDR1 is SEHNR and CDR2 is FQNEAQ in the germline V gene (reference sequence). CDR3 in amino acids: CASSFFGRGYTF. The CDR3 nucleotides are TGTGCCAGCAGCTTTTTTGGTCGTGGCTACACCTTC.

The rearrangement joins TRBV27 to TRBJ1-6; D might be TRBD1 (5 bases). Germline-derived CDR1 and CDR2 are MNHEY and SMNVEV (reference sequence). The CDR3 covers 14 residues. Trimming took off 6 bases at V and 9 bases at J, with 15 bases between the two ends. The CDR3, as DNA: TGTGCCAGCAGGGACGGGATGCAGGGTTCACCCCTCCACTTT. This encodes CASRDGMQGSPLHF.

The chain is built from TRBV18 and TRBJ2-5; no definite D call. The germline CDR1 and CDR2 sequences are KGHSH and LQKENI. Trimming removed 5 bases at V and 2 bases at J, with 9 bases between. This CDR3 contains 13 residues. In DNA form, the CDR3 reads TGTGCCAGCTCAAAGTCGCTGCAAGAGACCCAGTACTTC. Protein: CASSKSLQETQYF.

This chain uses TRBV4-1 with TRBJ1-1; the match to TRBD1 covers 9 bases. The germline CDR1 and CDR2 sequences are MGHRA and YSYEKL. Trimming at V came to 2 bases and at J to 5 bases, leaving 3 bases not matched to a gene. CDR3 length: 14 amino acids. The CDR3 protein is CASSQPGTGTEAFF. The CDR3 DNA sequence: TGCGCCAGCAGCCAACCCGGGACAGGGACTGAAGCTTTCTTT.

The genes are TRBV6-5 and TRBJ1-4; perhaps TRBD1 as D (5 bases). The CDR3 totals 13 residues. Trimming shortened V by 7 bases and J by 7 bases, and 13 bases separated the two germline ends. CDR1 is MNHEY, CDR2 SVGAGI, per germline. CDR3 DNA: TGTGCCAGCAATGGGGGGGAGGGTGAAAAACTGTTTTTT. Its protein product is CASNGGEGEKLFF.

This clone was counted a single time. The chain has TRBV29-1 and TRBJ1-2; D gene uncertain. V lost 2 bases and J 7 bases, leaving 11 bases between the germline ends. The CDR3 is 12 amino acids. The germline V gene encodes CDR1 SQVTM and CDR2 ANQGSEA. CDR3 sequence (DNA): TGCAGCGTTGAACGAGATCGGTCTGGCTACACCTTC. The encoded protein is CSVERDRSGYTF.

The gene calls are TRBV27 and TRBJ1-1; no firm D call. Trimming removed 2 bases from V and 4 bases from J, with 14 bases in between. This CDR3 is built from 15 residues. Germline loops: CDR1 MNHEY, CDR2 SMNVEV (reference sequence). The CDR3 protein is CASSLDVGFRTEAFF. CDR3 in DNA: TGTGCCAGCAGTTTAGATGTGGGGTTTCGCACTGAAGCTTTCTTT.

The chain recombines TRBV28 with TRBJ2-2; D is undetermined. The CDR3 has 12 residues. Germline CDR1 and CDR2: MDHEN and SYDVKM. V was trimmed by 4 bases and J by 4 bases, leaving 4 bases between them. The CDR3: CASSSFTGELFF. CDR3 sequence (DNA): TGTGCCAGCAGTTCCTTCACCGGGGAGCTGTTTTTT.

V is TRBV29-1 and J is TRBJ2-3; D possibly uses TRBD1 or TRBD2 (7 bases each). Between the trimmed V and J ends, which lost 3 bases and 5 bases, there was a span of 15 bases. CDR3 length: 14 residues. CDR1 and CDR2 (germline): SQVTM, ANQGSEA. CDR3 bases: TGCAGCGTTGACAGGGGGGGTCGGGGAGATACGCAGTATTTT. Encoded protein: CSVDRGGRGDTQYF.

The rearrangement links TRBV28 to TRBJ1-2; D is undetermined. Germline-derived CDR1 and CDR2 are MDHEN and SYDVKM. V lost 5 bases, J lost 5 bases, and 6 bases lay in between. The CDR3 extends over 11 amino acids. The CDR3 region is CASSVYYGYTF. CDR3 bases: TGTGCCAGCAGTGTTTATTATGGCTACACCTTC.

This clone was picked up a small number of times. V and J are TRBV7-2 and TRBJ1-6; D unresolved. The germline V gene has CDR1 SGHTA and CDR2 FQGNSA. The CDR3 is made up of 12 amino acids. Trimming cost V 2 bases and J 10 bases, with 6 bases left between them. The CDR3 is CASSLNQSPLHF. The CDR3 DNA reads TGTGCCAGCAGCTTAAACCAGTCACCCCTCCACTTT.

V is TRBV4-2 and J is TRBJ2-5, with TRBD2 identical over 11 bases. Germline CDR1 reads LGHNA; CDR2 reads YNFKEQ. The CDR3 length is 17 residues. After removal of 1 base from V and 5 bases from J, the junction contained 9 bases not matched to a gene. As DNA, the CDR3 is TGTGCCAGCAGCCAAGGAGTTAGCGGGGGGGCACTGGAGACCCAGTACTTC. Translating gives CASSQGVSGGALETQYF.

This chain connects TRBV5-1 to TRBJ1-5; D unresolved. This CDR3 is 15 amino acids long. Trimming took 0 bases from V and 0 from J, leaving 7 bases between them. Germline assignment: CDR1 SGHRS and CDR2 YFSETQ. The CDR3 DNA follows: TGCGCCAGCAGCTTGGGCAGCGATAGCAATCAGCCCCAGCATTTT. Its protein product is CASSLGSDSNQPQHF.

V is TRBV28 and J is TRBJ1-3; the D gene is possibly TRBD1 (6 bases). The germline V gene encodes CDR1 MDHEN and CDR2 SYDVKM. V was cut by 7 bases and J by 0 bases, with 7 bases left in between. The CDR3 spans 13 residues. This chain's CDR3 is CASKDSSGNTIYF. The CDR3 bases are TGTGCCAGCAAGGACAGCTCTGGAAACACCATATATTTT.

The chain is built from TRBV10-1 and TRBJ1-2, with D maybe TRBD1 (5 bases). The CDR3 has 12 amino acids. Germline V gives CDR1 WNHNN, CDR2 SYGVQD (reference sequence). The germline V and J ends were trimmed by 8 bases and 6 bases, with 13 bases remaining between them. The CDR3 here is CASLGEGNGYTF. CDR3 sequence (DNA): TGCGCCAGCCTGGGGGAAGGCAATGGCTACACCTTC.